The 21 T cell receptor beta chains listed next were all sequenced from one sample in a study of technical replicates of blood from a few donors. Here immunoSEQ multiplex PCR was the method, and the copy in TCRdb shows in-frame clones only, minus some. Of approximately 76,000 clones detected, 86% appear once; the ten largest clones hold approximately 5%. The sample was PBMCs. These receptors all stem from a human donor in good health. Some clones in this sample may be carry-over from other donors' samples.

The rearrangement uses TRBV5-1 and TRBJ2-1, with 9 bases that match TRBD2. The CDR3 runs to 14 residues. Trimming cost V 2 bases and J 6 bases; bases outside gene matches: 3. Germline CDR1 SGHRS, CDR2 YFSETQ. The chain's CDR3 is CASSFSGSSNEQFF. In DNA form, the CDR3 reads TGCGCCAGCAGCTTTAGCGGGAGCAGCAATGAGCAGTTCTTC.

The J gene is TRBJ2-7, the V gene TRBV30, with 8 positions matching TRBD1. CDR3 length: 13 amino acids. In germline, CDR1 is GTSNPN, CDR2 SVGIG (reference sequence). With 3 bases clipped from V and 4 bases from J, the junction kept 5 bases outside the gene matches. Here the CDR3 DNA reads TGTGCCTGGAGAATTGACAGGGGATACGAGCAGTACTTC. As protein: CAWRIDRGYEQYF.

The genes are TRBV5-6 and TRBJ2-5; 8 bases map to TRBD1. V lost 4 bases, J lost 7 bases, and 6 bases stayed unmatched. The CDR3 totals 13 residues. Germline CDR1 and CDR2: SGHDT and YYEEEE. DNA for the CDR3: TGTGCCAGCAGCAGAAACAGGGGGACGACCCAGTACTTC. Protein product: CASSRNRGTTQYF.

The V call is TRBV2, the J call TRBJ1-1; no reliable D call. V gave up 3 bases and J gave up 0 bases, with 8 bases separating them. CDR3 length: 14 residues. The germline CDR1 and CDR2 sequences are SNHLY and FYNNEI. CDR3 DNA: TGTGCCAGCAGTGACTGGAGAATGAACACTGAAGCTTTCTTT. This gives the protein CASSDWRMNTEAFF.

This chain connects TRBV19 to TRBJ1-2, with D possibly TRBD1 on 5 matching bases. This CDR3 has 14 residues. V lost 4 bases to trimming and J lost 8 bases, with 17 bases between them. The germline V gene has CDR1 LNHDA and CDR2 SQIVND (reference sequence). CDR3 sequence (DNA): TGTGCCAGTAGTACAAACTCCGCAGGGTCCGGCTACACCTTC. Translating gives CASSTNSAGSGYTF.

The chain has TRBV4-1 and TRBJ2-7; a weak D match, TRBD2 (6 bases). The CDR3 is 15 amino acids. Deletions cut 0 bases from V and 4 bases from J, with 13 bases between. Germline-derived CDR1 and CDR2 are MGHRA and YSYEKL. The CDR3 nucleotides are TGCGCCAGCAGCCAAGATCCCTGGCGGGGTTACGAGCAGTACTTC. Encoded protein: CASSQDPWRGYEQYF.

This chain joins TRBV18 and TRBJ2-3, with D possibly being TRBD2 (5 bases). Germline CDR1 KGHSH, CDR2 LQKENI. This CDR3 contains 16 residues. Trimming took 0 bases from V and 0 from J, leaving 10 bases between them. CDR3 DNA sequence: TGTGCCAGCTCACCACCGAGCGGAACTAGCACAGATACGCAGTATTTT. Amino acids: CASSPPSGTSTDTQYF.

J is TRBJ1-5 and V is TRBV19, with a tentative D call TRBD1 (5 bases). The CDR3 consists of 15 residues. CDR1 and CDR2 (germline): LNHDA, SQIVND (reference sequence). The germline V and J ends were trimmed by 3 bases and 0 bases, with 9 bases remaining between them. The CDR3 nucleotides read TGTGCCAGTAGTATTGACAGATATAGCAATCAGCCCCAGCATTTT. It yields the protein CASSIDRYSNQPQHF.

This clone appeared a single time. The chain links TRBV29-1 to TRBJ1-2; D unresolved. The CDR3 extends over 11 amino acids. Trimming took 6 bases from V and 8 from J, leaving 13 bases between them. The V gene's germline CDR1 is SQVTM and CDR2 ANQGSEA. CDR3 residues: CSVEGGGGYTF. As DNA, the CDR3 is TGCAGCGTCGAGGGAGGAGGCGGCTACACCTTC. Filled out from reference TRBV29-1 and TRBJ1-2, the complete variable domain reads SAVISQKPSRDICQRGTSLTIQCQVDSQVTMMFWYRQQPGQSLTLIATANQGSEATYESGFVIDKFPISRPNLTFSTLTVSNMSPEDSSIYLCSVEGGGGYTFGSGTRLTVV.

The CDR3 sequence is CASSLAGRQGASNSPLHF. CDR3 sequence (DNA): TGTGCCAGCAGCTTGGCGGGTCGACAGGGGGCTTCTAATTCACCCCTCCACTTT. The chain has TRBV5-4 and TRBJ1-6, with 10 bases that match TRBD1. CDR1 is SGHNT and CDR2 is YYREEE in the germline V gene (reference sequence). The trim removed 0 bases at V and 6 bases at J, leaving 9 bases unmatched. The CDR3 runs 18 residues.

The chain links TRBV5-1 to TRBJ2-2, with 10 bases matching TRBD2. The CDR3 is made up of 16 amino acids. The V and J ends lost 4 bases and 6 bases, in that order; junction bases with no gene match: 9. Germline loops: CDR1 SGHRS, CDR2 YFSETQ. DNA of the CDR3: TGCGCCAGCAGCGTACTAGCGGGACATGTCGCCGGGGAGCTGTTTTTT. It translates to CASSVLAGHVAGELFF. Supplemented by reference TRBV5-1 and TRBJ2-2, the full variable domain reads KAGVTQTPRYLIKTRGQQVTLSCSPISGHRSVSWYQQTPGQGLQFLFEYFSETQRNKGNFPGRFSGRQFSNSRSEMNVSTLELGDSALYLCASSVLAGHVAGELFFGEGSRLTVL.

This clone was detected only a few times. V and J are TRBV29-1 and TRBJ1-1; no firm D call. V was pared by 4 bases and J by 1 base, with 13 bases between. This CDR3 has 14 amino acids. Germline V gene lookup returns CDR1 SQVTM and CDR2 ANQGSEA. The CDR3, as DNA: TGCAGCGTTGGTGAATTTTCAGAGAACACTGAAGCTTTCTTT. This codes for CSVGEFSENTEAFF.

DNA of the CDR3: TGTGCCAGCAGCCTGGACAGGGGGAAGTATGGCTACACCTTC. Translation gives CASSLDRGKYGYTF. The gene calls are TRBV7-2 and TRBJ1-2; TRBD1 aligns across 10 bases. Germline V gene lookup returns CDR1 SGHTA and CDR2 FQGNSA. CDR3 length: 14 amino acids. Trimming at V came to 5 bases and at J to 5 bases, leaving 5 bases not matched to a gene.

This rearrangement joins TRBV7-9 to TRBJ2-7; D might be TRBD2 (7 bases). There are 14 residues in the CDR3. V lost 4 bases to trimming and J lost 4 bases, with 14 bases between them. Germline lookup yields CDR1 SEHNR and CDR2 FQNEAQ (reference sequence). CDR3 sequence reads: CASSSRGPRYEQYF. CDR3 nucleotide sequence: TGTGCCAGCAGCTCGCGGGGGCCCCGGTACGAGCAGTACTTC.

This chain links TRBV5-1 with TRBJ2-3, with 9 positions matching TRBD1. The CDR3 runs to 15 residues. The germline V gene has CDR1 SGHRS and CDR2 YFSETQ. The junction had 2 bases not matched to a gene; V was cut back by 3 bases and J by 0 bases. The CDR3 region is CASSSDRGSTDTQYF. As DNA, the CDR3 is TGCGCCAGCAGCTCGGACAGGGGCAGCACAGATACGCAGTATTTT.

V and J are TRBV10-3 and TRBJ1-2; tentatively, D is TRBD1 (5 bases). The CDR3 contains 15 residues. Trimming removed 1 base at V and 6 bases at J, with 15 bases between. From germline, CDR1 is ENHRY and CDR2 SYGVKD. The CDR3 DNA sequence: TGTGCCATCAGTGAGTTAGGCCGGACACCGGATGGCTACACCTTC. It is translated as CAISELGRTPDGYTF.

The chain recombines TRBV6-6 with TRBJ2-5; 10 nucleotides align to TRBD2. The germline gives CDR1 MNHNY, CDR2 SVGAGI (reference sequence). With 8 bases clipped from V and 2 bases from J, the junction kept 5 bases outside the gene matches. There are 14 residues in the CDR3. Here the CDR3 reads CASGRGLAQETQYF. CDR3 DNA sequence: TGTGCCAGCGGTCGGGGACTAGCGCAAGAGACCCAGTACTTC.

V and J are TRBV7-2 and TRBJ2-7; 12 nucleotides line up with TRBD2. The CDR3 has 14 amino acids. CDR1 and CDR2 from the germline V gene are SGHTA and FQGNSA. After removal of 4 bases from V and 7 bases from J, the junction contained 5 bases not matched to a gene. CDR3 region: CASSSSGGAVEQYF. Written as DNA, the CDR3 is TGTGCCAGCAGCTCTAGCGGGGGGGCCGTAGAGCAGTACTTC.

This clone turned up a few times. The chain couples TRBV5-4 to TRBJ2-1, with TRBD2 identical over 11 bases. The germline V gene has CDR1 SGHNT and CDR2 YYREEE (reference sequence). This CDR3 is 18 amino acids long. V lost 2 bases to trimming and J lost 5 bases; unmatched junction nucleotides: 12. For the CDR3, the DNA is TGTGCCAGCAGCTTTGTTTTAGCGGGAGGGCGGATGCACAATGAGCAGTTCTTC. Residues: CASSFVLAGGRMHNEQFF.

This sequence joins TRBV5-1 and TRBJ2-7; 9 nucleotides agree with TRBD2. V shed 2 bases and J 6 bases; nucleotides not matched to a gene: 18. The germline CDR1 and CDR2 sequences are SGHRS and YFSETQ. The CDR3 has 18 amino acids. The CDR3 here is CASSFGLAGGPLEVEQYF. The CDR3 coding sequence is TGCGCCAGCAGCTTTGGTCTGGCGGGAGGGCCCCTCGAGGTCGAGCAGTACTTC. Based on the CDR3 plus reference TRBV5-1 and TRBJ2-7, the full variable domain is KAGVTQTPRYLIKTRGQQVTLSCSPISGHRSVSWYQQTPGQGLQFLFEYFSETQRNKGNFPGRFSGRQFSNSRSEMNVSTLELGDSALYLCASSFGLAGGPLEVEQYFGPGTRLTVT.

This clone has more than one count but fewer than ten. This chain joins TRBV5-1 and TRBJ2-1; 8 nucleotides align to TRBD2. The CDR3 extends over 15 amino acids. The trim removed 4 bases at V and 7 bases at J, leaving 10 bases unmatched. From germline, CDR1 is SGHRS and CDR2 YFSETQ. DNA of the CDR3: TGCGCCAGCAGCCCAGCAGCGGGAGTTAGTAATGAGCAGTTCTTC. Translation: CASSPAAGVSNEQFF.